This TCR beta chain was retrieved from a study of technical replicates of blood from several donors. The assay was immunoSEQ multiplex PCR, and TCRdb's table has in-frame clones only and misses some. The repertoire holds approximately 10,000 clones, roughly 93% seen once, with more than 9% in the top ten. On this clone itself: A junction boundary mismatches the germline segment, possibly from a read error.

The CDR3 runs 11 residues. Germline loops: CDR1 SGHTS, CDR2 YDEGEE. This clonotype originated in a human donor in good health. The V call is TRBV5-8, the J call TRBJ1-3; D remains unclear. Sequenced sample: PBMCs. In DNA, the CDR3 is TGTGCCAGCAGCTCTCGAAACACCATATATTTT. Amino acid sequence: CASSSRNTIYF.